This TCR beta chain was profiled in a study of cytomegalovirus exposure and HLA in healthy donors. Germline CDR1 reads SNHLY; CDR2 reads FYNNEI. The length of the CDR3 is 18 residues. V lost 3 bases, J lost 2 bases, and 23 bases lay in between. This clone occurred once. The antigen remains unidentified. Points from the study as a whole: The authors later linked a missense DCLRE1C variant to TCR beta V- and J-gene trimming. Researchers left out some V segments, among them TRBV6-2 and TRBV6-3, as indistinguishable.

The PCR contained 60 Vbeta and 13 Jbeta primers. Measured with immunoSEQ multiplex PCR; TCRdb has only the in-frame clones, and not every one. The profile shows approximately 150,000 clones, around 79% of them singletons. The rearrangement links TRBV2 to TRBJ2-7, with a weak D call TRBD1 (5 bases). The sample consisted of PBMCs. The receptor comes from a male donor in good health and CMV-seronegative. CDR3 protein: CASSDNINKAGPPYEQYF. The DNA for the CDR3 is TGTGCCAGCAGTGACAACATTAACAAGGCAGGGCCGCCCTACGAGCAGTACTTC.